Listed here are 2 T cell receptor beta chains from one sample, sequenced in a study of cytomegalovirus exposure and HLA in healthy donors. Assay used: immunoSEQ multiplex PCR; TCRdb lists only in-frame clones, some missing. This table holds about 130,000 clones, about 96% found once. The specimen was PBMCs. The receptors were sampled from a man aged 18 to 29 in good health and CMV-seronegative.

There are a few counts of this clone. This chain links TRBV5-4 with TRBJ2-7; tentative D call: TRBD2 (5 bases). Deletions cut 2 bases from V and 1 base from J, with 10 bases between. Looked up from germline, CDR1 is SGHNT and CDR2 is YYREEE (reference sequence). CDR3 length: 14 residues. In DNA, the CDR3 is TGTGCCAGCAGCTTACAAGGAGGATCCTACGAGCAGTACTTC. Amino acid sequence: CASSLQGGSYEQYF.

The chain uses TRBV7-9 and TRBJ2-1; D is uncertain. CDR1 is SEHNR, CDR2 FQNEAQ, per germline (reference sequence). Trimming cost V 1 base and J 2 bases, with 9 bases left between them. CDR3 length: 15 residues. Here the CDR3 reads CASSLVATTYNEQFF. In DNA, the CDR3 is TGTGCCAGCAGCTTAGTTGCCACTACCTACAATGAGCAGTTCTTC.